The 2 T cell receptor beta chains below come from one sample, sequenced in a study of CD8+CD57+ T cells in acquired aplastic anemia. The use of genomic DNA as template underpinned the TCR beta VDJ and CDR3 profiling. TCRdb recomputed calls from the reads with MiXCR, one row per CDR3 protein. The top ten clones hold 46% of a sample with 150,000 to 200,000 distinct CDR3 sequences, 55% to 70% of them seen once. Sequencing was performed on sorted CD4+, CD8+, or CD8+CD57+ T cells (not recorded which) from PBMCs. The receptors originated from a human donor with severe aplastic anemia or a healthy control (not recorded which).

The CDR3 sequence is CGLRTELYEQYF. In nucleotides, the CDR3 is TGCGGATTAAGGACAGAACTCTACGAGCAGTACTTC. V is TRBV20-1 and J is TRBJ2-7; possibly TRBD1 for D (6 bases). Per the germline V gene, CDR1 is DFQATT and CDR2 is SNEGSKA (reference sequence). CDR3 size: 12 residues.

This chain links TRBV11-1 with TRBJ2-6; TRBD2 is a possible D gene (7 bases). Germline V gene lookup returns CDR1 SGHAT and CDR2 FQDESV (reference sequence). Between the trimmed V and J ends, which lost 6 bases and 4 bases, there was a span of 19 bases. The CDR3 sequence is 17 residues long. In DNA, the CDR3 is TGTGCCAGCAGTTGGCAGGGGAGGGGCACAGGGGCCAACGTCCTGACTTTC. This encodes CASSWQGRGTGANVLTF.